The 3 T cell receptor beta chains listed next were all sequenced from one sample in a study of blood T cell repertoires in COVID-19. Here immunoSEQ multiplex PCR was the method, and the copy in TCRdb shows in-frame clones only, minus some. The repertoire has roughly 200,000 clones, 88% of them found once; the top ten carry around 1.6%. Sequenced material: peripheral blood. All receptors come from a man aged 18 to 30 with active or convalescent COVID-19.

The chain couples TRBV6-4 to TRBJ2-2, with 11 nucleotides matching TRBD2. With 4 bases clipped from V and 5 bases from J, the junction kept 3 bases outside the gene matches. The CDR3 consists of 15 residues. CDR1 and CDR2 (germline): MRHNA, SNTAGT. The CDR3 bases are TGTGCCAGCAGTGCGACTAGCGGGATAACCGGGGAGCTGTTTTTT. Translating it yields CASSATSGITGELFF.

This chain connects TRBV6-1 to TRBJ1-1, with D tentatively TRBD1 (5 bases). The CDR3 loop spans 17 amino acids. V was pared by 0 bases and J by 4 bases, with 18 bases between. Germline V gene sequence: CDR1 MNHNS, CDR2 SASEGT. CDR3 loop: CASSEAFRIVRGTEAFF. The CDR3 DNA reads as TGTGCCAGCAGTGAAGCGTTCCGGATAGTTAGGGGCACTGAAGCTTTCTTT.

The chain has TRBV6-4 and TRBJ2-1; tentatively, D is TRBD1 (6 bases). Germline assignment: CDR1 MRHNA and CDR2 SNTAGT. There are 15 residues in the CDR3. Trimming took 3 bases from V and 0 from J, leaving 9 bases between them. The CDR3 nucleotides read TGTGCCAGCAGTGAACGAGGGGGCTCCTACAATGAGCAGTTCTTC. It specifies CASSERGGSYNEQFF.